This T cell receptor (beta chain) was profiled in a study of T cells in women clearing cervical HPV infection. Overall study results and limits: CIN3+ cases had significantly higher TCR richness than controls; evenness did not differ.

TCRdb's copy holds only in-frame clones and misses some; the assay was immunoSEQ multiplex PCR. Listed are 22,000 or so clones; about 8.8% falls within the top ten. V lost 2 bases and J lost 5, with 15 bases in between. The CDR3 consists of 15 residues. Looked up from germline, CDR1 is SNHLY and CDR2 is FYNNEI. Comments on this clone: The antigen is undetermined. The read finishes 3 residues shy of the CDR3 end, and the germline J gene is used to complete it.

All donors had a single incident cervical HPV16 infection, not prevalent. Sequencing used blood buffy coat. The sequence was obtained from a woman aged 18 to 75 with a cervical HPV16 infection that either progressed to CIN3+ or cleared (not recorded which). This chain uses TRBV2 with TRBJ1-1; TRBD1 might be the D (5 bases). This chain's CDR3 is CASSEQGRVWTEAFF. Incomplete CDR3 DNA: TGTGCCAGCAGTGAACAGGGCAGGGTTTGGACTGAA.